This T cell receptor beta chain is drawn from a study of T cells in localized non-small cell lung cancer. Here immunoSEQ multiplex PCR was the method, and the copy in TCRdb shows in-frame clones only, minus some. Among approximately 4,600 clones, 25% to 35% were seen once, and the ten largest hold around 5%. Trimming cost V 5 bases and J 2 bases; bases outside gene matches: 8. CDR3 size: 16 residues. Germline V gene data show CDR1 as MNHGY and CDR2 as SAAAGT. The sequence was collected from a man aged 40 to 70 with stage II lung adenocarcinoma. The sequences come from lung tumor tissue, collected before any cancer treatment. This chain connects TRBV6-8 to TRBJ2-3; TRBD2 aligns across 9 bases. The CDR3 loop is CASSERASGDTDTQYF. The CDR3 nucleotides are TGTGCCAGCAGTGAGAGGGCTAGCGGGGACACAGATACGCAGTATTTT.